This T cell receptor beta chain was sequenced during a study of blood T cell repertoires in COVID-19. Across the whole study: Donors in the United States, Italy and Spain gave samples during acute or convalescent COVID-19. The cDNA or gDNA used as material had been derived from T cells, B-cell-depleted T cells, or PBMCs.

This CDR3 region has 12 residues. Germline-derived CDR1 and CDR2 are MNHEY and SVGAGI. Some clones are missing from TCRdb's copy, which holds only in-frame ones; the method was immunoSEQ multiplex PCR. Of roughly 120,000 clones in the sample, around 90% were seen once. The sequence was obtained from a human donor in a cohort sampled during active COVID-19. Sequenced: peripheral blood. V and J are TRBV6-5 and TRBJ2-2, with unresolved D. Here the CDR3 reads CAVQADTGELFF. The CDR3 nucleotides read TGTGCTGTTCAGGCAGACACCGGGGAGCTGTTTTTT.